This record looks at one T cell receptor (beta chain) sequence and its context. Its antigen is currently unknown. These data originate in a study of cytomegalovirus exposure and HLA in healthy donors. Study-wide results and limits: Immune exposure information available was restricted to CMV serostatus. It was assumed in the presence/absence analyses that sequencing depth was roughly uniform across donors. Most CMV-associated TCR beta chains appeared HLA-restricted in a later analysis.

This CDR3 region has 16 residues. Germline V gives CDR1 SGHRS, CDR2 YFSETQ. Trimming removed 0 bases at V and 4 bases at J, with 17 bases between. The PCR had 60 Vbeta and 13 Jbeta primers. TCRdb's copy holds only in-frame clones and misses some; the assay was immunoSEQ multiplex PCR. The sample table sets out about 190,000 clones. The donors were healthy bone marrow donors. The rearrangement joins TRBV5-1 to TRBJ2-7; perhaps TRBD2 as D (5 bases). The receptor was derived from a woman aged 25 to 39 in good health and CMV-seropositive. The material sequenced was PBMCs. The CDR3 region is CASSLVEGAVKYEQYF. The CDR3 DNA reads TGCGCCAGCAGCTTGGTTGAGGGTGCGGTAAAATACGAGCAGTACTTC. The complete variable domain, with remaining parts taken from reference TRBV5-1 and TRBJ2-7, reads KAGVTQTPRYLIKTRGQQVTLSCSPISGHRSVSWYQQTPGQGLQFLFEYFSETQRNKGNFPGRFSGRQFSNSRSEMNVSTLELGDSALYLCASSLVEGAVKYEQYFGPGTRLTVT.